These T cell receptor beta chains were read from a single sample in a study of neoadjuvant anti-PD-1 for oral cavity cancer. Profiled with immunoSEQ multiplex PCR; TCRdb holds only in-frame clones, not every one. The top ten clones hold roughly 4% of a sample with approximately 8,800 clones, 60% to 75% of them seen once. The source material was PBMCs, sampled after nivolumab (anti-PD-1) treatment. All receptors derive from a person aged 35-79 years with oral cavity squamous cell carcinoma. Each CDR3 is given without its conserved first and last residue.

V gene | CDR3 protein
TRBV6-1 | ASRPTGSNEQF
TRBV6-6 | ASSYSRGTNEQF
TRBV12-5 | AVRKGAVAGRAGELF
TRBV5-1 | ASSLADGVYGYT
TRBV4-1 | ASSQRGGPQAKNIQY
TRBV5-1 | ASSLARGGRSPRKKTEAF
TRBV6-5 | ASSLGGRRNTEAF
TRBV6-1 | ASSEARGSYNSPLH
TRBV5-1 | ASRAERVLNTEAF
TRBV5-1 | ASSLDRGSYEQY
TRBV5-4 | ASSLAGREFYEQY
TRBV11-2 | ASSFGSHTDTQY
TRBV6-1 | ASSVGGTGNTEAF
TRBV7-9 | ASSSQGTQPQH
TRBV30 | AWRYRWETQY
TRBV19 | ASSIIGTSEGEQF
TRBV5-1 | ASSLRTGGSNSPLH
TRBV29-1 | SVGQGSGNTIY
TRBV5-1 | ASSFGEANEKLF
TRBV9 | ASSTPGAGFETQY
TRBV6-1 | ASRVQSTGANVLT
TRBV4-1 | ASSPGPALEWADEGNQPQH
TRBV9 | ASSVGLAERGQF
TRBV5-4 | ASSQGQGGTYGYT
TRBV2 | ASRRTDLAGIETQY
TRBV28 | ASSFRLAGTYEQY
TRBV6-6 | ASSQGFGNQPQH
TRBV4-2 | ASSQDLRGAGNTIY
TRBV6-5 | ASKHDANNQPQH
TRBV29-1 | SVGRRNTEAF
TRBV27 | ASSFTNRGYEQY
TRBV11-2 | ASSLEGTSGASRGETQY
TRBV29-1 | SVKGGTGSSEKLF
TRBV6-1 | ASSEAGQGVEKLF
TRBV11-2 | ASTTLGMGRSDEQF
TRBV14 | ASSLNTYNTEAF
TRBV11-2 | ASSLEDRFAPRNTGELF
TRBV6-5 | ASSYTGGKSEQF
TRBV9 | ASSPRGQYNEQF
TRBV30 | AWSALYEQY
TRBV27 | ASRKRTGGRIDGNQPQH
TRBV4-1 | ASSQDRGDPNEKLF
TRBV19 | ASSLQGATNEQY
TRBV9 | ASSESGSSYNEQF
TRBV11-2 | ASSLTGTGELF
TRBV27 | ASSLSPGWIAKNIQY
TRBV7-6 | ASSPRQSQNTEAF
TRBV11-3 | ASSPRSDSGNTIY
TRBV11-2 | ASSLNPSRAQH
TRBV7-9 | ASSFSVGNEQF
TRBV7-8 | AAGDVASGANVLT
TRBV20-1 | SAGDYEQY
TRBV6-5 | ASRGGREAYGYT